These 32 T cell receptor beta chains were sequenced from one sample in a study of control samples from healthy donors and cancer patients. The method was immunoSEQ multiplex PCR; TCRdb's version includes in-frame clones alone and lacks a portion of them. Of about 410,000 clones detected, approximately 92% appear once; the ten largest clones hold over 5.5%. The sample taken for sequencing was PBMCs. The receptors stem from a man aged 40-49 years with head and neck cancer.

V and J are TRBV27 and TRBJ2-7, with D tentatively TRBD2 (5 bases). The CDR3 is 14 residues long. The germline V gene has CDR1 MNHEY and CDR2 SMNVEV (reference sequence). V lost 8 bases and J 5 bases, leaving 19 bases between the germline ends. The CDR3 nucleotides read TGTGCCAGCGGCCGAGCGGTACCGAGTAACGAGCAGTACTTC. The encoded protein is CASGRAVPSNEQYF.

Of note for this clone: Different DNA sequences within this sample yield the same CDR3. The chain uses TRBV28 and TRBJ1-2; D might be TRBD1 (6 bases). The CDR3 length is 13 residues. V lost 2 bases and J 7 bases, leaving 11 bases between the germline ends. CDR1 MDHEN and CDR2 SYDVKM come from the germline V gene. The CDR3 reads CASSLRGAGGYTF. The CDR3 DNA is TGTGCCAGCAGTTTACGGGGGGCGGGTGGCTACACCTTC.

The V call is TRBV7-9, the J call TRBJ1-5, with a possible D match to TRBD1 (6 bases). This CDR3 has 15 amino acids. Germline loops: CDR1 SEHNR, CDR2 FQNEAQ (reference sequence). V was shortened by 1 base and J by 8 bases, with 15 bases between the two germline ends. The CDR3 spells CASSLGEQGGKPQHF. The CDR3 bases are TGTGCCAGCAGCTTAGGGGAACAGGGTGGAAAGCCCCAGCATTTT.

This clone was recorded once. This chain links TRBV3-1 (or the pseudogene TRBV3-2) with TRBJ2-3, with TRBD2 matching 13 bases. The CDR3 runs to 17 residues. Germline CDR1 reads LGHDT; CDR2 reads YNNKEL (reference sequence). Trimming at V came to 2 bases and at J to 2 bases, leaving 4 bases not matched to a gene. CDR3 loop: CASSQILAGGSTDTQYF. The CDR3 DNA sequence: TGTGCCAGCAGCCAAATACTAGCGGGGGGGTCCACAGATACGCAGTATTTT.

This chain links TRBV28 with TRBJ2-6; the D gene is possibly TRBD1 (6 bases). V lost 6 bases, J lost 1 base, and 16 bases lay in between. The V gene's germline CDR1 is MDHEN and CDR2 SYDVKM. The CDR3 runs 17 residues. CDR3 in amino acids: CASSANRGKSGANVLTF. CDR3 nucleotides: TGTGCCAGCAGCGCGAATAGGGGGAAATCTGGGGCCAACGTCCTGACTTTC.

For this clone: Other DNA sequences in the sample encode the same CDR3. The V call is TRBV15, the J call TRBJ1-5, with 8 bases fitting TRBD1. J was trimmed by 3 bases and V by 5 bases; bases with no gene match: 12. This CDR3 has 17 residues. Germline V CDR1 and CDR2: LNHNV, YYDKDF (reference sequence). CDR3 sequence (DNA): TGTGCCACCAGCTCCGGGACAGGAGGGTCTTCCAATCAGCCCCAGCATTTT. Amino acids: CATSSGTGGSSNQPQHF.

J is TRBJ2-2 and V is TRBV7-6; D uncertain. CDR1 is SGHVS, CDR2 FNYEAQ, per germline. Between the trimmed V and J ends, which lost 1 base and 4 bases, there was a span of 13 bases. This CDR3 has 16 amino acids. The CDR3, as DNA: TGTGCCAGCAGCTTAGTCGTTATCTCGGGCACCGGGGAGCTGTTTTTT. Protein product: CASSLVVISGTGELFF.

The V call is TRBV4-1, the J call TRBJ1-4; 11 positions match TRBD1. J lost 7 bases, V lost 3 bases, and 4 bases had no gene match. The germline V gene has CDR1 MGHRA and CDR2 YSYEKL. The CDR3 extends over 15 amino acids. The chain's CDR3 is CASSQVGQGVEKLFF. The CDR3 nucleotides read TGCGCCAGCAGCCAGGTGGGACAGGGGGTTGAAAAACTGTTTTTT.

As concerns this clone: One end of the junction does not line up with germline, which may come from a read error. V is TRBV5-1 and J is TRBJ2-5, with D uncertain. The CDR3 covers 18 residues. Germline-derived CDR1 and CDR2 are SGHRS and YFSETQ. In nucleotides, the CDR3 is TGCGCCAGCAGCTTGGTGGGGTACGGAACCCACGAACAAGGGACCCAGTACTTC. The encoded protein is CASSLVGYGTHEQGTQYF.

The rearrangement uses TRBV11-3 and TRBJ2-3, with 7 bases matching TRBD2. The germline gives CDR1 SGHNT, CDR2 YENEEA. Trimming took 4 bases from V and 4 from J; bases not matched to a gene: 5. The CDR3 is 14 residues long. The CDR3 DNA follows: TGTGCCAGCAGCTCAGGGAGGGTACCAGATACGCAGTATTTT. Residues: CASSSGRVPDTQYF. Combining the CDR3 with reference TRBV11-3 and TRBJ2-3 gives the whole variable domain EAGVVQSPRYKIIEKKQPVAFWCNPISGHNTLYWYLQNLGQGPELLIRYENEEAVDDSQLPKDRFSAERLKGVDSTLKIQPAELGDSAVYLCASSSGRVPDTQYFGPGTRLTVL.

The chain employs TRBV27 and TRBJ1-6; D gene ambiguous. Germline CDR1 reads MNHEY; CDR2 reads SMNVEV (reference sequence). The CDR3 has 14 residues. V was cut by 3 bases and J by 8 bases, with 11 bases left in between. The CDR3 DNA reads as TGTGCCAGCAGTTTTCGAGTCACCTATTCACCCCTCCACTTT. Its translation: CASSFRVTYSPLHF.

V and J are TRBV7-9 and TRBJ2-5; D is perhaps TRBD1 (5 bases). Germline V gene lookup returns CDR1 SEHNR and CDR2 FQNEAQ (reference sequence). Trimming removed 4 bases from V and 2 bases from J, with 17 bases in between. This CDR3 spans 16 amino acids. CDR3 sequence: CASSSRSGRRQETQYF. The CDR3 region has the DNA TGTGCCAGCAGCTCACGATCAGGGCGTAGGCAAGAGACCCAGTACTTC.

The chain combines TRBV5-1 with TRBJ2-5; TRBD2 aligns across 13 bases. Germline V lookup: CDR1 SGHRS, CDR2 YFSETQ. The CDR3 contains 14 residues. The J segment lost 3 bases and the V segment lost 4 bases, leaving 0 bases of the junction unmatched. The CDR3 nucleotides are TGCGCCAGCAGCGGACTAGCGGGGGAAGAGACCCAGTACTTC. This codes for CASSGLAGEETQYF.

This clone was seen a single time. The rearrangement uses TRBV19 and TRBJ2-7; perhaps TRBD2 as D (5 bases). The CDR3 length is 12 residues. With 4 bases removed from V and 2 bases from J, the gap between germline ends came to 6 bases. Germline CDR1 reads LNHDA; CDR2 reads SQIVND (reference sequence). The CDR3 DNA sequence: TGTGCCAGTAGTACCGGGACCTACGAGCAGTACTTC. It encodes CASSTGTYEQYF. Combining the CDR3 with reference TRBV19 and TRBJ2-7 gives the whole variable domain DGGITQSPKYLFRKEGQNVTLSCEQNLNHDAMYWYRQDPGQGLRLIYYSQIVNDFQKGDIAEGYSVSREKKESFPLTVTSAQKNPTAFYLCASSTGTYEQYFGPGTRLTVT.

This rearrangement joins TRBV28 to TRBJ2-1; 7 bases fit TRBD1. Germline loops: CDR1 MDHEN, CDR2 SYDVKM. The CDR3 length is 16 residues. V gave up 6 bases and J gave up 1 base; unmatched junction bases: 9. For the CDR3, the DNA is TGTGCCAGCAGGCCCTCACGGGACAGATCCTACAATGAGCAGTTCTTC. This codes for CASRPSRDRSYNEQFF.

The chain uses TRBV24-1 and TRBJ2-2; D possibly uses TRBD1 or TRBD2 (5 bases each). V shed 4 bases and J shed 3 bases, with 14 bases lying between them. This CDR3 has 16 amino acids. The germline gives CDR1 KGHDR, CDR2 SFDVKD. The chain's CDR3 is CATSDSGTRDTGELFF. The CDR3 bases are TGTGCCACCAGTGACTCCGGGACCCGCGACACCGGGGAGCTGTTTTTT.

The CDR3 nucleotides read TGTGCCAGCGGTGGCGAGGGTGAAAGAGATACGCAGTATTTT. Amino acids: CASGGEGERDTQYF. The chain recombines TRBV11-2 with TRBJ2-3, with D perhaps TRBD2 (5 bases). Trimming took 8 bases from V and 5 from J, leaving 17 bases between them. CDR3 length: 14 residues. The germline gives CDR1 SGHAT, CDR2 FQNNGV.

J is TRBJ2-5 and V is TRBV6-5; 9 nucleotides match TRBD1. Germline V gene data show CDR1 as MNHEY and CDR2 as SVGAGI. The CDR3 spans 13 residues. V lost 7 bases, J lost 5 bases, and 5 bases stayed unmatched. The CDR3 coding sequence is TGTGCCAGCACCCTAGACAGGGGGGAGACCCAGTACTTC. Its protein product is CASTLDRGETQYF.

The chain uses TRBV7-2 and TRBJ2-1; D is perhaps TRBD2 (5 bases). The V end was cut by 5 bases, the J end by 10 bases, with 12 bases between. This CDR3 spans 12 amino acids. Germline CDR1 is SGHTA and CDR2 is FQGNSA. The CDR3 sequence is CASSALPGEQFF. For the CDR3, the DNA is TGTGCCAGCAGCGCTCTTCCGGGAGAGCAGTTCTTC.

The chain combines TRBV9 with TRBJ2-1; D may correspond to TRBD1 or TRBD2 (6 bases each). Germline CDR1 SGDLS, CDR2 YYNGEE. The CDR3 length is 12 residues. V was clipped by 2 bases and J by 10 bases, with 10 bases between them. CDR3 DNA sequence: TGTGCCAGCAGCGTTTTAGGGGGGGAGCAGTTCTTC. Amino acids: CASSVLGGEQFF.

The chain combines TRBV24-1 with TRBJ2-2; D possibly corresponds to TRBD1 (5 bases). CDR1 and CDR2 (germline): KGHDR, SFDVKD. The length of the CDR3 is 18 residues. V was shortened by 1 base and J by 7 bases, with 21 bases between the two germline ends. CDR3 protein: CATSDLAFGQGNGGELFF. As DNA, the CDR3 is TGTGCCACCAGTGATTTAGCTTTTGGGCAGGGTAACGGCGGGGAGCTGTTTTTT.

The J gene is TRBJ2-3, the V gene TRBV4-3, with D possibly matching TRBD1 (6 bases). The CDR3 extends over 15 amino acids. Deletions cut 0 bases from V and 6 bases from J, with 13 bases between. Germline V gene sequence: CDR1 LGHNA, CDR2 YSLEER. The CDR3, as DNA: TGCGCCAGCAGCCAAGATCGACAGGTCCCGGATACGCAGTATTTT. Amino acid sequence: CASSQDRQVPDTQYF.

The J gene is TRBJ1-2, the V gene TRBV27; TRBD1 is a possible D gene (6 bases). In germline, CDR1 is MNHEY, CDR2 SMNVEV (reference sequence). This CDR3 contains 13 residues. V dropped 5 bases and J dropped 4 bases, with 11 bases sitting between them. CDR3 DNA sequence: TGTGCCAGCAGTCCGAGGGGGACCTATGGCTACACCTTC. Translating gives CASSPRGTYGYTF.

The V call is TRBV30, the J call TRBJ2-7; TRBD1 matches at 9 bases. CDR1 and CDR2 from the germline V gene are GTSNPN and SVGIG (reference sequence). V lost 2 bases, J lost 4 bases, and 6 bases stayed unmatched. This CDR3 is 14 amino acids long. CDR3 amino acids: CAWSRDRDIYEQYF. CDR3 in DNA: TGTGCCTGGAGTAGGGACAGGGATATTTACGAGCAGTACTTC.

In this sample, this clone turned up once. V and J are TRBV30 and TRBJ2-5, with 8 positions matching TRBD2. The CDR3 runs to 14 residues. Germline V gene lookup returns CDR1 GTSNPN and CDR2 SVGIG (reference sequence). V trimming: 3 bases; J trimming: 5 bases; junction bases outside the gene matches: 8. CDR3 sequence: CAWRSTGGGETQYF. The CDR3 DNA follows: TGTGCCTGGAGGTCGACGGGAGGGGGGGAGACCCAGTACTTC.

V usage is TRBV6-5 and J usage is TRBJ2-3; the match to TRBD1 covers 7 bases. Trimming at V came to 7 bases and at J to 5 bases, leaving 12 bases not matched to a gene. Germline assignment: CDR1 MNHEY and CDR2 SVGAGI. This CDR3 region has 15 residues. CDR3 residues: CASTQVTGAGDTQYF. CDR3 DNA: TGTGCCAGCACCCAGGTTACAGGGGCAGGAGATACGCAGTATTTT.

The CDR3 spells CAGQGGSYEQYF. In DNA form, the CDR3 reads TGTGCCGGACAGGGAGGTTCCTACGAGCAGTACTTC. This rearrangement joins TRBV30 to TRBJ2-7, with TRBD1 matching over 8 bases. The V and J ends lost 8 bases and 1 base, in that order; junction bases with no gene match: 4. The CDR3 is made up of 12 amino acids. Germline loops: CDR1 GTSNPN, CDR2 SVGIG (reference sequence).

This chain links TRBV5-1 with TRBJ2-7, with D hard to call. Trimming removed 2 bases at V and 10 bases at J, with 7 bases between. The CDR3 has 10 residues. Germline V lookup: CDR1 SGHRS, CDR2 YFSETQ. The CDR3 is CASSFRLQYF. DNA of the CDR3: TGCGCCAGCAGCTTCCGCCTCCAGTACTTC.

The chain is built from TRBV2 and TRBJ1-3; possibly TRBD1 for D (5 bases). CDR1 is SNHLY and CDR2 is FYNNEI in the germline V gene. The V end lost 6 bases, the J end lost 10 bases, and 13 bases lay between the germline ends. The CDR3 is made up of 12 amino acids. Written as DNA, the CDR3 is TGTGCCAGCAGGGGGGACGCAGAAACCATATATTTT. Translated: CASRGDAETIYF.

V usage is TRBV2 and J usage is TRBJ2-1, with TRBD2 identical over 10 bases. Germline assignment: CDR1 SNHLY and CDR2 FYNNEI. The J segment lost 2 bases and the V segment lost 8 bases, leaving 18 bases of the junction unmatched. The CDR3 spans 19 residues. The CDR3 DNA reads as TGTGCCAGCGTCTTAGAGTGGCTAGCGGGAGTCGGGCCCTACAATGAGCAGTTCTTC. Translating gives CASVLEWLAGVGPYNEQFF. Full variable domain (rest looked up from reference TRBV2 and TRBJ2-1): EPEVTQTPSHQVTQMGQEVILRCVPISNHLYFYWYRQILGQKVEFLVSFYNNEISEKSEIFDDQFSVERPDGSNFTLKIRSTKLEDSAMYFCASVLEWLAGVGPYNEQFFGPGTRLTVL.

This clone appeared once. CDR3 region: CASSLSGYSNQPQHF. CDR3 bases: TGTGCCAGCAGCTTGAGCGGATATAGCAATCAGCCCCAGCATTTT. V and J are TRBV5-5 and TRBJ1-5, with D unresolved. CDR3 length: 15 amino acids. Trimming took 1 base from V and 0 from J, leaving 8 bases between them. Germline V gene lookup returns CDR1 SGHKS and CDR2 YYEKEE (reference sequence).

DNA of the CDR3: TGTGCCAGCAGTGAGACGGGGTTGGAGACCCAGTACTTC. This codes for CASSETGLETQYF. This chain joins TRBV6-1 and TRBJ2-5; D may be TRBD2 (5 bases). CDR1 is MNHNS and CDR2 is SASEGT in the germline V gene. Trimming removed 3 bases from V and 5 bases from J, with 10 bases in between. The CDR3 length is 13 residues.